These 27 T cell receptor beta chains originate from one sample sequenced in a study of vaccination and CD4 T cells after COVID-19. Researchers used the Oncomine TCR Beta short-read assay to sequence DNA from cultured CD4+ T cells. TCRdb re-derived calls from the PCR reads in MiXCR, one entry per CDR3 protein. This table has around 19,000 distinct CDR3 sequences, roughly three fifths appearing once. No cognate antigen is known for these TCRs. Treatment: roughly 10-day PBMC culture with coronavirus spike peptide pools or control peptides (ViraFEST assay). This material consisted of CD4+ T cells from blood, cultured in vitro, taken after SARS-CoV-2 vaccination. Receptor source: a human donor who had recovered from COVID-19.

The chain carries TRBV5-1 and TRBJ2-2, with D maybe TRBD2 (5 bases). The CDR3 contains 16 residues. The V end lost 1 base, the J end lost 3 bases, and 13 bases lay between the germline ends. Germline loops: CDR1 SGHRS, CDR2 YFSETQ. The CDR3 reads CASSLRTAGDTGELFF. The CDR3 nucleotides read TGCGCCAGCAGCTTGAGAACGGCCGGGGACACCGGGGAGCTGTTTTTT.

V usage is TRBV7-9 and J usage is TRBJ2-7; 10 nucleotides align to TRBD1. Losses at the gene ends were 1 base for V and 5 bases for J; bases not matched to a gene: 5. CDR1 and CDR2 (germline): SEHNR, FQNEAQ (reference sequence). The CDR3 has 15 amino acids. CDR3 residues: CASSLEGTGENEQYF. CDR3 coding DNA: TGTGCCAGCAGCTTAGAAGGGACAGGGGAGAACGAGCAGTACTTC. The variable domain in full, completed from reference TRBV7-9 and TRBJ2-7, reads DTGVSQNPRHKITKRGQNVTFRCDPISEHNRLYWYRQTLGQGPEFLTYFQNEAQLEKSRLLSDRFSAERPKGSFSTLEIQRTEQGDSAMYLCASSLEGTGENEQYFGPGTRLTVT.

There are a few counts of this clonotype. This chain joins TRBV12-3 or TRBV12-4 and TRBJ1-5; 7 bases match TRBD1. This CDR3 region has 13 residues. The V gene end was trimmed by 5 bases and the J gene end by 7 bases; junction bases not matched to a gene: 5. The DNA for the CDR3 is TGTGCCAGCAGTCAAACAGGGGCCCAGCCCCAGCATTTT. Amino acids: CASSQTGAQPQHF.

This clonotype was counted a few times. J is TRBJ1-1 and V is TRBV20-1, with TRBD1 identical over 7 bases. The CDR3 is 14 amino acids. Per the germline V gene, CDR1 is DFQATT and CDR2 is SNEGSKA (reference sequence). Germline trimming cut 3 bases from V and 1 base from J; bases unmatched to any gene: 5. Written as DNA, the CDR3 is TGCAGTGCTAGCCGGGGACAGCCGAACACTGAAGCTTTCTTT. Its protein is CSASRGQPNTEAFF.

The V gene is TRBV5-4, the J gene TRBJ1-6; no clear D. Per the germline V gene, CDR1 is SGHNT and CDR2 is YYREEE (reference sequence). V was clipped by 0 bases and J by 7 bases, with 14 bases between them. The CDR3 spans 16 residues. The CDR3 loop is CASSLVGSSPNSPLHF. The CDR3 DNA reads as TGTGCCAGCAGCTTGGTTGGGAGTTCCCCCAATTCACCCCTCCACTTT.

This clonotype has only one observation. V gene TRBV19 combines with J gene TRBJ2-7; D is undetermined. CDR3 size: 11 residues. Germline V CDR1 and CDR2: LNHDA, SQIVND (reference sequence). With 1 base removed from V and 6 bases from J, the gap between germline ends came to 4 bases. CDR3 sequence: CASSIAGEQYF. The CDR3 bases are TGTGCCAGTAGTATAGCCGGCGAGCAGTACTTC.

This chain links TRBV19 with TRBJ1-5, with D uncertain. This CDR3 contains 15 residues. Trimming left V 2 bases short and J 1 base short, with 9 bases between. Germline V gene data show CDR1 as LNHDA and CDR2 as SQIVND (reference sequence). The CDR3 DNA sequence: TGTGCCAGTAGTATATCCGGACCCAGCAATCAGCCCCAGCATTTT. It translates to CASSISGPSNQPQHF.

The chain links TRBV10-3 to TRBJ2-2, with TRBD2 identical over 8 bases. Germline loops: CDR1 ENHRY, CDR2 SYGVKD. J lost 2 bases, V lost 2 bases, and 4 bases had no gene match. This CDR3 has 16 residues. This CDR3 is CAISETGGPNTGELFF. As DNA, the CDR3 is TGTGCCATCAGTGAGACGGGAGGGCCAAACACCGGGGAGCTGTTTTTT.

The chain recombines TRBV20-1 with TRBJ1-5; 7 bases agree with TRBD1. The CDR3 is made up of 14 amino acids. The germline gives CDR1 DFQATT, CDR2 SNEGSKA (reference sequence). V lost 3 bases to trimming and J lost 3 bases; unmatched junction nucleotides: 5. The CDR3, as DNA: TGCAGTGCTAGTGGCGACAGGGCCAATCAGCCCCAGCATTTT. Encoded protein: CSASGDRANQPQHF.

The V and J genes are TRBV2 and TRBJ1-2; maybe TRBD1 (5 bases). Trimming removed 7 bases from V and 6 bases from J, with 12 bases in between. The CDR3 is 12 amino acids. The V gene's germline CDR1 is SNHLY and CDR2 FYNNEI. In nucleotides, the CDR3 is TGTGCCAGCAAACGGGGGAGGGATGGCTACACCTTC. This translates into CASKRGRDGYTF. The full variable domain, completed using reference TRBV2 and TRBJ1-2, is EPEVTQTPSHQVTQMGQEVILRCVPISNHLYFYWYRQILGQKVEFLVSFYNNEISEKSEIFDDQFSVERPDGSNFTLKIRSTKLEDSAMYFCASKRGRDGYTFGSGTRLTVV.

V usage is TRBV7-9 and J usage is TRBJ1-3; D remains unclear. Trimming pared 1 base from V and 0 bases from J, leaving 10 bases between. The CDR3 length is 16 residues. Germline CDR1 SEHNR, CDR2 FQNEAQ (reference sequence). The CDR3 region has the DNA TGTGCCAGCAGCTTAGTAGGCAGTTACTCTGGAAACACCATATATTTT. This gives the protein CASSLVGSYSGNTIYF.

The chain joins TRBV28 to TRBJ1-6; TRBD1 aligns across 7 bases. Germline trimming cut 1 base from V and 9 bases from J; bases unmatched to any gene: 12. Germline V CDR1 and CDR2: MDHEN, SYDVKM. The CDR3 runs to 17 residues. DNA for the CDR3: TGTGCCAGCAGTTTATTAGGGGGCCGCCGGTCCATTTCACCCCTCCACTTT. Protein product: CASSLLGGRRSISPLHF.

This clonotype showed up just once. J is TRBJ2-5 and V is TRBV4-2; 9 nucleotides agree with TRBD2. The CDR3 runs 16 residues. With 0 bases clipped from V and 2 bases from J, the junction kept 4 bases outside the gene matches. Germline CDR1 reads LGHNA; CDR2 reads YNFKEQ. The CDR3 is CASSQEVSGGQETQYF. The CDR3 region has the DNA TGTGCCAGCAGCCAAGAAGTTAGCGGGGGACAAGAGACCCAGTACTTC.

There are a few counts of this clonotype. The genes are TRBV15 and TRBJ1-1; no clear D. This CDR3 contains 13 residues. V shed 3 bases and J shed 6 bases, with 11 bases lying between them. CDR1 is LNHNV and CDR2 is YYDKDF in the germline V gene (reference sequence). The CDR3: CATSRVPAAEAFF. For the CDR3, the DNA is TGTGCCACCAGCAGGGTCCCGGCGGCTGAAGCTTTCTTT.

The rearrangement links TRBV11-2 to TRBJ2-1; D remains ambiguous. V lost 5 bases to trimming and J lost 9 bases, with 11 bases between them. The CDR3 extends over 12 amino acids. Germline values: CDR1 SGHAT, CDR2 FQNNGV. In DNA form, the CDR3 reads TGTGCCAGCAGCCCCCCGGGTGGTGAGCAGTTCTTC. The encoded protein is CASSPPGGEQFF.

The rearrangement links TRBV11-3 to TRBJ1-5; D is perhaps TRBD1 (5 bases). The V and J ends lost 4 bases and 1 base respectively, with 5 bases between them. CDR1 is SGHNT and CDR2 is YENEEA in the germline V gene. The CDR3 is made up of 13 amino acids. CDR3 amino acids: CASSWDSNQPQHF. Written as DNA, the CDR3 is TGTGCCAGCAGCTGGGACAGCAATCAGCCCCAGCATTTT.

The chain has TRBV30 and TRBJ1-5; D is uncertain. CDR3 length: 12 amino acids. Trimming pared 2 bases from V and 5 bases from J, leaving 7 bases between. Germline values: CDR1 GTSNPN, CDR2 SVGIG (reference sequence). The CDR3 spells CAWSSTDQPQHF. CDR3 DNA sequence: TGTGCCTGGAGTTCAACAGATCAGCCCCAGCATTTT.

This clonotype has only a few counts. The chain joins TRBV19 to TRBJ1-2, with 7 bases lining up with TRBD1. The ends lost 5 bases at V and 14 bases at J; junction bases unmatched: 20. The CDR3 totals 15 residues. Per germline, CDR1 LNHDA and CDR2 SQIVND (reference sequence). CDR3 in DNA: TGTGCCAGTAGTTCGGTAGCCGGGACAGAGGGGGTGGTGACCTTC. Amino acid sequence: CASSSVAGTEGVVTF.

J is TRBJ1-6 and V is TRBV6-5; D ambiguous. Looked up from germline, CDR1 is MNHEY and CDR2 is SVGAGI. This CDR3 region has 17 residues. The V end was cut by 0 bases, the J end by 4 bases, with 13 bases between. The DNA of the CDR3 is TGTGCCAGCAGTTACTCGATACCCGCAGATTATAATTCACCCCTCCACTTT. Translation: CASSYSIPADYNSPLHF.

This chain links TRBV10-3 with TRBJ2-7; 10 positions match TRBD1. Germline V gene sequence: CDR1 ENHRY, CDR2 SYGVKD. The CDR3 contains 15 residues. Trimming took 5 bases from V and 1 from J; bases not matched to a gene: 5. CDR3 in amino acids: CAISSRDRGSYEQYF. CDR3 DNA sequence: TGTGCCATCAGTAGCCGGGACAGGGGATCCTACGAGCAGTACTTC.

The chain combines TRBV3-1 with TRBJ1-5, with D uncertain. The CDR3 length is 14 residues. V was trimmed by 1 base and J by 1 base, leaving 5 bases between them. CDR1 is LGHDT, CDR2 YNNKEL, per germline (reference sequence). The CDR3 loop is CASSQAFSNQPQHF. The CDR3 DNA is TGTGCCAGCAGCCAAGCTTTCAGCAATCAGCCCCAGCATTTT.

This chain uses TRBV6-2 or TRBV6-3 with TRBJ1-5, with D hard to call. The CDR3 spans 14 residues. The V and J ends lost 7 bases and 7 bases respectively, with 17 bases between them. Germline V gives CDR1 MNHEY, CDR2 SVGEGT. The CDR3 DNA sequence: TGTGCCAGCACCAAGGGAGGTGGTGTGCAGCCCCAGCATTTT. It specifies CASTKGGGVQPQHF.

The CDR3 is CASSQQGQREYGYTF. CDR3 in DNA: TGTGCCAGCAGCCAACAAGGACAGAGAGAATATGGCTACACCTTC. V is TRBV7-2 and J is TRBJ1-2; D possibly corresponds to TRBD1 (6 bases). Trimming removed 5 bases at V and 5 bases at J, with 18 bases between. Germline assignment: CDR1 SGHTA and CDR2 FQGNSA. The CDR3 totals 15 residues. Supplemented by reference TRBV7-2 and TRBJ1-2, the full variable domain reads GAGVSQSPSNKVTEKGKDVELRCDPISGHTALYWYRQSLGQGLEFLIYFQGNSAPDKSGLPSDRFSAERTGGSVSTLTIQRTQQEDSAVYLCASSQQGQREYGYTFGSGTRLTVV.

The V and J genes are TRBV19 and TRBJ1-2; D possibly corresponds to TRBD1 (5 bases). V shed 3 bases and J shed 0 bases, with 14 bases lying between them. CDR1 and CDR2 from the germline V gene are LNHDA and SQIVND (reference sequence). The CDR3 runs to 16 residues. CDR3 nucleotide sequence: TGTGCCAGTAGTATGTGGTCCACAGGAGCTAACTATGGCTACACCTTC. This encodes CASSMWSTGANYGYTF.

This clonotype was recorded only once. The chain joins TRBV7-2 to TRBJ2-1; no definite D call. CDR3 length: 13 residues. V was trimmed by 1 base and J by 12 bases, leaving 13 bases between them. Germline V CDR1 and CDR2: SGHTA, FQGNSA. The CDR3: CASSLGTPAGQFF. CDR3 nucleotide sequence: TGTGCCAGCAGCTTAGGGACCCCAGCCGGGCAGTTCTTC. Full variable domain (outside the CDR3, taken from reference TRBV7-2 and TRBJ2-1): GAGVSQSPSNKVTEKGKDVELRCDPISGHTALYWYRQSLGQGLEFLIYFQGNSAPDKSGLPSDRFSAERTGGSVSTLTIQRTQQEDSAVYLCASSLGTPAGQFFGPGTRLTVL.

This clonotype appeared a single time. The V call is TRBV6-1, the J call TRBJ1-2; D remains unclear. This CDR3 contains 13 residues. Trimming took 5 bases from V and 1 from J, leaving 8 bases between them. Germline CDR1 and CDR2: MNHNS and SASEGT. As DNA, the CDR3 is TGTGCCAGCAGTCGGGAAGGTAACTATGGCTACACCTTC. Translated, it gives CASSREGNYGYTF.

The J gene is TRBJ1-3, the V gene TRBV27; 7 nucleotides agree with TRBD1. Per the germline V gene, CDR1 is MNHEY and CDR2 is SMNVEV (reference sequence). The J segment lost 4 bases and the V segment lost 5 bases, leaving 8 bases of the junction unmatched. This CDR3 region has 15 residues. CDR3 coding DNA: TGTGCCAGCAGTACGACAGGGATCGTGGGAAACACCATATATTTT. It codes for CASSTTGIVGNTIYF.